This TCR beta chain was captured in a study of T cell responses to AZD1222 COVID-19 vaccine. TCRdb's copy holds only in-frame clones and misses some; the assay was immunoSEQ multiplex PCR. The top ten clones hold around 3.4% of a sample with about 150,000 clones, about 91% of them seen once. CDR1 and CDR2 from the germline V gene are SGHNT and YYREEE (reference sequence). The length of the CDR3 is 14 residues. The V and J ends lost 1 base and 4 bases, in that order; junction bases with no gene match: 3. This clone was recorded a few times. Distinct nucleotide sequences in the sample also encode this CDR3.

The receptor was derived from an adult in good health. The gene calls are TRBV5-4 and TRBJ1-2, with 8 bases identical to TRBD1. The sample here was peripheral blood, taken on day 0 of MenACWY control vaccination. Here the CDR3 DNA reads TGTGCCAGCAGCTTGCGGACAGGGAGCTATGGCTACACCTTC. Translated, it gives CASSLRTGSYGYTF.